This is a list of T cell receptor beta chains from one sample in a study of shared clonotypes between healthy human individuals. This table comes from immunoSEQ multiplex PCR, and its TCRdb copy is limited to in-frame clones, with some not included. The table records about 600,000 clones, almost 97% of them present only once. Sequencing was done on a sample of naive CD4+ T cells sorted from blood. These TCRs come from a woman aged 25 to 39 in good health. Both conserved end residues are part of each CDR3. The order of the fields is CDR3 protein, CDR3 DNA, D gene, J gene, clone size, V gene. D genes are given only for firm matches. Size is stated for part of the rows, as once, few or many counts, or as a class when the clone is expanded.

CDR3: CASSPQGVAGTHEQFF
DNA: TGCGCCAGCAGCCCACAGGGGGTAGCGGGAACTCATGAGCAGTTCTTC
D: -
J: TRBJ2-1
size: -
V: TRBV4-1

CDR3: CASSYSDSGAKNIQYF
DNA: TGTGCCAGCAGTTACTCGGACTCAGGGGCCAAAAACATTCAGTACTTC
D: -
J: TRBJ2-4
size: -
V: TRBV6-5

CDR3: CASRGGAIYTDTQYF
DNA: TGTGCCAGCAGAGGGGGGGCGATTTACACAGATACGCAGTATTTT
D: -
J: TRBJ2-3
size: -
V: TRBV6-6

CDR3: CASSSQRGTRNNEQFF
DNA: TGTGCCAGCAGTTCCCAGCGGGGGACACGGAACAATGAGCAGTTCTTC
D: TRBD2
J: TRBJ2-1
size: -
V: TRBV28

CDR3: CASSLRSSYEQYF
DNA: TGTGCCAGCAGCTTAAGGAGCTCCTACGAGCAGTACTTC
D: -
J: TRBJ2-7
size: -
V: TRBV11-1

CDR3: CASRVAVSTGELFF
DNA: TGTGCCAGCAGGGTAGCGGTGAGCACCGGGGAGCTGTTTTTT
D: -
J: TRBJ2-2
size: -
V: TRBV7-7

CDR3: CASSFTSGYGGETQYF
DNA: TGTGCCAGCAGCTTTACTAGCGGTTATGGTGGAGAGACCCAGTACTTC
D: TRBD2
J: TRBJ2-5
size: -
V: TRBV5-8

CDR3: CASSFRGNTEAFF
DNA: TGTGCCAGCAGCTTTAGGGGCAACACTGAAGCTTTCTTT
D: -
J: TRBJ1-1
size: once
V: TRBV7-9

CDR3: CASRSGELFF
DNA: TGTGCCAGTAGGTCCGGGGAGCTGTTTTTT
D: -
J: TRBJ2-2
size: -
V: TRBV19

CDR3: CASRLTGDTEAFF
DNA: TGTGCCAGCAGATTAACAGGGGACACTGAAGCTTTCTTT
D: TRBD1
J: TRBJ1-1
size: -
V: TRBV6-6

CDR3: CASSLGGNEQFF
DNA: TGCGCCAGCAGTCTAGGTGGCAATGAGCAGTTCTTC
D: -
J: TRBJ2-1
size: once
V: TRBV10-2

CDR3: CASSPQSPGRGYTF
DNA: TGTGCCAGCAGCCCCCAAAGCCCGGGTCGCGGCTACACCTTC
D: -
J: TRBJ1-2
size: -
V: TRBV6-6

CDR3: CASSLAVESYGYTF
DNA: TGTGCCAGCAGCTTGGCGGTAGAGAGCTATGGCTACACCTTC
D: -
J: TRBJ1-2
size: -
V: TRBV5-5

CDR3: CASSYSAGDRNQPQHF
DNA: TGTGCCAGCAGTTACTCGGCGGGGGACAGGAATCAGCCCCAGCATTTT
D: TRBD1
J: TRBJ1-5
size: -
V: TRBV6-6

CDR3: CASSVSSGRYEQYF
DNA: TGTGCCAGCAGTGTGTCTAGCGGGAGATACGAGCAGTACTTC
D: TRBD2
J: TRBJ2-7
size: -
V: TRBV2

CDR3: CASRQYSNQPQHF
DNA: TGTGCCAGCAGACAGTATAGCAATCAGCCCCAGCATTTT
D: -
J: TRBJ1-5
size: -
V: TRBV6-1

CDR3: CASRGDNYEQYF
DNA: TGTGCCAGTAGGGGGGACAACTACGAGCAGTACTTC
D: -
J: TRBJ2-7
size: -
V: TRBV19

CDR3: CASSLGVPTYEQYF
DNA: TGCGCCAGCAGCTTGGGGGTTCCAACCTACGAGCAGTATTTC
D: -
J: TRBJ2-7
size: -
V: TRBV5-1

CDR3: CASASGSGDTQYF
DNA: TGTGCCAGCGCGAGTGGGAGTGGGGATACGCAGTATTTT
D: -
J: TRBJ2-3
size: -
V: TRBV5-4

CDR3: CASSTRQGTDTQYF
DNA: TGTGCCAGCAGCACCAGACAGGGGACAGATACGCAGTATTTT
D: TRBD1
J: TRBJ2-3
size: -
V: TRBV7-6

CDR3: CASSPQAGGSYEQYF
DNA: TGTGCCAGCAGCCCTCAAGCGGGAGGCTCCTACGAGCAGTACTTC
D: TRBD2
J: TRBJ2-7
size: -
V: TRBV14

CDR3: CASSKGPGGSSYNEQFF
DNA: TGTGCCAGCAGCAAAGGGCCGGGGGGTAGCTCCTACAATGAGCAGTTCTTC
D: -
J: TRBJ2-1
size: -
V: TRBV21-1

CDR3: CASSWGLAGAEFF
DNA: TGTGCCAGCAGCTGGGGACTAGCGGGAGCGGAGTTCTTC
D: TRBD2
J: TRBJ2-1
size: -
V: TRBV5-4

CDR3: CASSNGQRDTEAFF
DNA: TGCGCCAGCAGCAATGGACAGCGCGACACTGAAGCTTTCTTT
D: -
J: TRBJ1-1
size: -
V: TRBV5-1

CDR3: CAWSVVRETQYF
DNA: TGTGCCTGGAGTGTAGTTAGAGAGACCCAGTACTTC
D: -
J: TRBJ2-5
size: -
V: TRBV30